This T cell receptor beta chain is drawn from a study of vaccination effects on CD4 cells after COVID-19. The CDR3 loop spans 13 amino acids. V was shortened by 4 bases and J by 8 bases, with 12 bases between the two germline ends. Germline V CDR1 and CDR2: SGDLS, YYNGEE. Generated by immunoSEQ multiplex PCR, the TCRdb table keeps only in-frame clones and is missing some. The data hold some 61,000 clones, with roughly 76% observed a single time. Before sequencing, viral peptide pools were used by the ViraFEST assay to expand antigen-specific CD4+ T cells. CD4+ T cell isolation took place after about 11 days of culture. Two doses of either BNT162b2 or mRNA-1273 were given to each participant. The researchers cultured some 2.1 million PBMC per well with about 11 IU/ml IL-2 and roughly 9.2 ug/ml peptides. Both day 3 and day 7 saw half the medium replaced with IL-2 medium. As regards this clone: Its antigen is currently unknown.

Study-level points and caveats: Marked clonal contraction of infection- and vaccine-induced clones was seen late after vaccination. Healthy vaccinees' vaccine-induced clones included only 1 of 255 cross-reacting with common cold coronaviruses.

Specimen: CD4+ T cells from PBMCs cultured with HCoV-OC43 spike peptides, collected after COVID-19 vaccination. As to subset: HCoV-OC43 spike overlapping peptide pool stimulation. The source is a human donor who received a COVID-19 vaccine. This chain connects TRBV9 to TRBJ1-4; D is unresolved. CDR3: CASSPLMGEKLFF. As DNA, the CDR3 is TGTGCCAGCAGCCCCCTGATGGGCGAAAAACTGTTTTTT.